The clone carrying this T cell receptor (beta chain) was picked up a small number of times. Antigen unknown. The primer mix had 60 Vbeta and 13 Jbeta primers. TCRdb keeps only in-frame clones here, not all; method: immunoSEQ multiplex PCR. The data hold more than 150,000 clones, with 80% to 85% observed a single time. The data originate from a study of cytomegalovirus exposure and HLA in healthy donors. Study-wide results and caveats: Researchers reported in a later analysis that common viral pathogens appeared linked to several top clusters. In an earlier analysis, about 87% or about 30%: the productive usage of most TCR beta V segments.

Germline CDR1 is MDHEN and CDR2 is SYDVKM. The J segment lost 2 bases and the V segment lost 4 bases, leaving 8 bases of the junction unmatched. This CDR3 is 16 amino acids long. The specimen sequenced was PBMCs. The V and J genes are TRBV28 and TRBJ1-5; 7 bases are a match to TRBD1. The sequence was obtained from a man between 40 and 49 years old in good health and CMV-seropositive. CDR3 nucleotide sequence: TGTGCCAGCAGTTCCTTCAACAGGGGAGGCAATCAGCCCCAGCATTTT. Protein: CASSSFNRGGNQPQHF.